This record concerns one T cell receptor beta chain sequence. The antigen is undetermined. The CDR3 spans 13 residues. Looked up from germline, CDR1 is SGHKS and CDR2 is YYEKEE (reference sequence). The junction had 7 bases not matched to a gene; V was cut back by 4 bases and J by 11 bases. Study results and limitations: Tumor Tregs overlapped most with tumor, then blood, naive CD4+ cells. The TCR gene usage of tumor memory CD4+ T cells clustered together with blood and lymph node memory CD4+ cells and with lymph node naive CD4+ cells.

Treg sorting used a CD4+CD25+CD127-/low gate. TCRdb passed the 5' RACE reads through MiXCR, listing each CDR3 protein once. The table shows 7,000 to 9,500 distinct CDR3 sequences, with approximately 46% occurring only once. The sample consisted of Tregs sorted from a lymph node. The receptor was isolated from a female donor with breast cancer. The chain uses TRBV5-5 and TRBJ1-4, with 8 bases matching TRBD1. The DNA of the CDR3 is TGTGCCAGCAGCCCAGGACAGGGTCGGAAACTGTTTTTT. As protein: CASSPGQGRKLFF. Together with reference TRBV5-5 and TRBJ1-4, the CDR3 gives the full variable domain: DAGVTQSPTHLIKTRGQQVTLRCSPISGHKSVSWYQQVLGQGPQFIFQYYEKEERGRGNFPDRFSARQFPNYSSELNVNALLLGDSALYLCASSPGQGRKLFFGSGTQLSVL.